These 9 T cell receptor beta chains share one sample of origin, sequenced in a study of blood T cell repertoires in COVID-19 (dated by TCRdb to about 2020). Libraries were built with the immunoSEQ multiplex PCR assay. In its TCRdb copy, this immuneACCESS table keeps in-frame sequences only and misses some clones. Where compared with another copy, unresolved V genes explain less than half of these, and the others have no known cause. The sample table holds roughly 280,000 clones, of which approximately 85% were seen once. Jointly, the top ten make up 9.5% to 11% of the sample. Material for sequencing was peripheral blood. These receptor sequences come from a woman between 65 and 79 years old with acute or convalescent COVID-19.

This clone has more than one count but fewer than ten. Other DNA sequences in this sample translate to the same CDR3. The J gene is TRBJ1-1, the V gene TRBV11-2; weak D call: TRBD1 (6 bases). CDR1 is SGHAT, CDR2 FQNNGV, per germline. V lost 1 base and J lost 5, with 8 bases in between. This CDR3 has 13 amino acids. The CDR3 DNA is TGTGCCAGCAGCTTAGCCAGGGGAACTGAAGCTTTCTTT. This translates into CASSLARGTEAFF.

The CDR3 loop is CASSEILAGDTQYF. In DNA, the CDR3 is TGTGCCAGCAGTGAAATACTAGCGGGGGACACGCAGTATTTT. The V and J genes are TRBV2 and TRBJ2-3; 11 bases align to TRBD2. V was clipped by 2 bases and J by 9 bases; unmatched bases: 4. This CDR3 is built from 14 residues. Germline V CDR1 and CDR2: SNHLY, FYNNEI.

This clone has only one observation. With a much larger clone just one base away, this may be a read error. The chain joins TRBV2 to TRBJ2-2, with 7 nucleotides matching TRBD1. CDR3 length: 13 amino acids. CDR1 is SNHLY and CDR2 is FYNNEI in the germline V gene. Trimming at V came to 6 bases and at J to 3 bases, leaving 1 base not matched to a gene. The CDR3 sequence: CASRQGYTGELFF. In DNA form, the CDR3 reads TGTGCCAGCAGACAGGGGTACACCGGGGAGCTGTTTTTT.

In this sample, this clone turned up a few times. The chain has TRBV2 and TRBJ1-2; 7 bases align to TRBD1. The trim removed 8 bases at V and 4 bases at J, leaving 7 bases unmatched. The CDR3 has 13 residues. Germline V gene lookup returns CDR1 SNHLY and CDR2 FYNNEI. This chain's CDR3 is CASHGQASYGYTF. The CDR3 nucleotides are TGTGCCAGCCATGGACAGGCCAGCTATGGCTACACCTTC.

The J gene is TRBJ1-3, the V gene TRBV5-1; D is unclear. The CDR3 loop spans 14 amino acids. V lost 0 bases and J lost 2, with 6 bases in between. Germline V gene lookup returns CDR1 SGHRS and CDR2 YFSETQ. CDR3 DNA: TGCGCCAGCAGCTTGGTGGGAGCTGGAAACACCATATATTTT. Translated: CASSLVGAGNTIYF.

This chain uses TRBV5-6 with TRBJ2-1, with TRBD1 as a possible D gene (6 bases). Germline V lookup: CDR1 SGHDT, CDR2 YYEEEE. V was cut by 1 base and J by 5 bases, with 19 bases left in between. The CDR3 extends over 17 amino acids. CDR3 nucleotide sequence: TGTGCCAGCAGCTTGTGGACGGGGCCAGGGGAACACAATGAGCAGTTCTTC. It translates to CASSLWTGPGEHNEQFF. Variable domain in full (rest from reference TRBV5-6 and TRBJ2-1): DAGVTQSPTHLIKTRGQQVTLRCSPKSGHDTVSWYQQALGQGPQFIFQYYEEEERQRGNFPDRFSGHQFPNYSSELNVNALLLGDSALYLCASSLWTGPGEHNEQFFGPGTRLTVL.

The chain links TRBV21-1 to TRBJ2-3; the table's D call of TRBD2 was not tested on the DNA. TRBV21-1 is described as a pseudogene. This CDR3 contains 19 residues. CDR3 DNA sequence: TGTGCCAGCAGCAAAGAGGGATGGACGGAGGGGCACAGCACAGATACGCAGTATTTT. Its translation is CASSKEGWTEGHSTDTQYF.

V gene TRBV6-5 combines with J gene TRBJ2-1, with D possibly being TRBD1 (6 bases). The CDR3 covers 14 residues. V lost 0 bases, J lost 8 bases, and 11 bases lay in between. The germline gives CDR1 MNHEY, CDR2 SVGAGI. The CDR3 DNA reads TGTGCCAGCAGTTACTCGAAGGGACAAGATGAGCAGTTCTTC. The encoded protein is CASSYSKGQDEQFF.

The chain carries TRBV27 and TRBJ2-1; 14 nucleotides match TRBD2. Germline V lookup: CDR1 MNHEY, CDR2 SMNVEV (reference sequence). V lost 4 bases, J lost 0 bases, and 8 bases stayed unmatched. There are 19 residues in the CDR3. The CDR3 loop reads CASSWTSGGPSNSYNEQFF. The CDR3 DNA reads as TGTGCCAGCAGTTGGACTAGCGGGGGGCCCTCAAACTCCTACAATGAGCAGTTCTTC.